The sequence of this TCR beta chain was determined in a study of shared clonotypes between healthy human individuals (dated by TCRdb to about 2020). About the study as a whole: Two women and a few men aged 18 to 49 years were included in the cohort. To increase sequencing depth and limit assay-specific biases, different laboratories used diverse techniques to prepare libraries and sequence TCR repertoires. To estimate repertoire size and how much clonotype sharing occurs between individuals, the study deeply sequenced the blood TCR repertoires of five healthy adults. Leukapheresis yielded between about 0.8 and 9.5 billion PBMCs per donor. For each donor, three plates each were used for CD4 naive and CD4 memory, two plates were used for CD8 naive, and one plate was used for CD8 memory.

Donors were healthy HIV-negative adults with no recently reported acute infections or vaccinations. Every donor was a Caucasian adult living in Nashville, Tennessee, USA. CD4+ T cells were enriched by magnetic negative selection, after which naive cells were positively selected on CD45RA and the negative fraction was taken as the memory subset. Blood was obtained by leukapheresis, after which PBMCs were separated by Ficoll-Histopaque density gradient centrifugation and cryopreserved in liquid nitrogen vapor phase. Analytical flow cytometry was used to check the purity and quantity of each magnetically sorted T cell population. Each sorted fraction had its genomic DNA isolated and then quantified by UV absorbance on a Nanodrop 2000c. Broad study findings and their caveats: Pairwise subsampling indicated that sequencing depth was expected to affect the degree of clonotype sharing among donors. Sampling was limited to blood, and TCR repertoires in tissue likely differ from TCR repertoires in blood. Estimated clonotype richness was generally larger for naive than for memory subsets. When a few donors were compared, the shared fraction of clonotypes was around 5% for naive CD4, roughly 3.3% for naive CD8, 2% to 2.5% for memory CD4, and 0.4% for memory CD8. Because the study included only a small number of donors, the genetic and exposure-history diversity represented was limited. Compared with non-shared clonotypes, the clonotypes found in all four sorted-subset donors had higher generation probabilities. Incomplete sequencing was indicated by rarefaction of sorted-subset datasets, despite the large sequencing depth.

A note on this clone: Its antigen is not yet known. Base qualities were left out, and no much larger clone turns up one base away.

Using the deep immunoSEQ assay, TCR CDR3 regions were amplified from genomic DNA by multiplex PCR. Extracted genomic DNA from each cell subset was spread evenly across all wells of several immunoSEQ 96-well plates, with each plate serving as a replicate. For sorted subsets, approximately 200 ng of genomic DNA, equivalent to roughly 30,000 T cell genomes, went into each replicate PCR. The purified libraries were quantified using a Qubit 3.0 fluorometer, sized with a Bioanalyzer 2100, and then quantified again using the KAPA Library Quantification kit. A separate single-read 150-cycle Illumina NextSeq 550 flow cell was used to sequence each immunoSEQ 96-well plate. As for the original processing: The immunoSEQ output contained only junctional sequences without quality scores, so filtering could not match that applied to full-length reads. Sequences were annotated with PyIR, a Python wrapper for IgBLAST v1.9, using IMGT germline references to assign V/J genes and CDR3. Reads were filtered out if the reads had weak V/J assignments (E-value above 1e-6), no CDR3, stop codons, out-of-frame junctions, or ambiguous translated residues. V3J clonotypes were defined as sequences sharing the same inferred V gene, J gene, and CDR3 amino acid sequence. To compute the percentage overlap between repertoires, the number of shared unique clonotypes was divided by the size of the smaller repertoire. RTK rarefaction, the Chao1 estimator, and Recon v2.1 estimates of unobserved clonotypes were used to assess repertoire richness. Generation probabilities for all TCRbeta clonotypes obtained by the gDNA method from a few donors were computed using OLGA. Not all clones reach the TCRdb copy of this immuneACCESS table, which keeps in-frame sequences only. Checked studies attribute under half of the gap to unresolved V genes and leave the rest unexplained. The V and J calls and clone size were taken over from that table, and D and trimming were inferred from the DNA. Within this sample are roughly 2,500,000 clones, with over 85% of them counted one time only. The leading ten clones occupy about 0.38% of the sample.

V loses 7 bases, J loses 2 bases, and the germline ends lie 14 bases apart. The CDR3 runs 13 amino acids, cysteine and phenylalanine included. CDR3 DNA only is kept here, 39 bases in frame from base 1. Looking up the germline V gene yields CDR1 SQVTM and CDR2 ANQGSEA. This TCR was sampled from a man in his late teens or twenties in good health. Some clones in this sample may be carry-over from other donors' samples. Specimen: naive CD4+ T cells from PBMCs. Sample cell subset or site, as interpreted from the label and publication: CD45RA+ positively selected. The rearrangement combines TRBV29-1 with TRBJ2-5; TRBD1 is a weak D gene call, 6 bases matching. For the CDR3, the sequence is CSGGRGRQETQYF. The DNA is TGCAGCGGCGGCAGGGGCCGACAAGAGACCCAGTACTTC.